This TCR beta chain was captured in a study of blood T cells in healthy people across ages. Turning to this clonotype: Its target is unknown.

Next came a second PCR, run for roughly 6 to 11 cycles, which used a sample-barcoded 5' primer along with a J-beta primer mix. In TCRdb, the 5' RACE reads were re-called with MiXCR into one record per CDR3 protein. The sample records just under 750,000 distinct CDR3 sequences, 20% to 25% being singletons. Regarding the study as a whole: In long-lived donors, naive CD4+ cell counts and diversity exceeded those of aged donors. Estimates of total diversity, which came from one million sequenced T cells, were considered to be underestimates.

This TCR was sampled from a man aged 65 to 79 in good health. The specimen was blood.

The CDR3 DNA reads TGCAGCGTTGGGCGTGGACAGGCCAAAGAGACCCAGTACTTC. Amino acid sequence: CSVGRGQAKETQYF. The chain has TRBV29-1 and TRBJ2-5; 7 bases fit TRBD1. The ends lost 4 bases at V and 3 bases at J; junction bases unmatched: 8. The CDR3 contains 14 residues. Germline V CDR1 and CDR2: SQVTM, ANQGSEA.